Described below is a single T cell receptor (beta chain) sequence and its context. The antigen is unknown. These data belong to a study of shared clonotypes between healthy human individuals. Study-level findings and limits: Some clonotypes were shared by all four sorted-subset donors, while others were not shared. The non-shared ones had lower generation probabilities than the shared ones. Sampling used blood alone; tissue repertoires probably differ. A handful of donors held 4.5% to 5% of naive CD4 clonotypes in common.

Per germline, CDR1 WSHSY and CDR2 SAAADI. Trimming removed 1 base at V and 5 bases at J, with 6 bases between. The CDR3 is made up of 13 amino acids. Naive-designated CD8 cells lacked CD45RO, were positively enriched for CCR7, and omitted terminally differentiated effector memory CD45RA+ cells. Sequencing used immunoSEQ multiplex PCR; TCRdb keeps in-frame clones, though not all of them. The sample shows hundreds of thousands of clones, about 92% of them seen only once. What was sequenced was naive CD8+ T cells sorted from blood. V is TRBV10-2 and J is TRBJ1-5; D remains ambiguous. This receptor was identified in a man aged 25 to 40 in good health. CDR3 sequence: CASSEWVDQPQHF. The CDR3 DNA follows: TGCGCCAGCAGTGAGTGGGTGGATCAGCCCCAGCATTTT.